A single sample gave rise to the 11 T cell receptor beta chains below, sequenced in a study of blood T cells in healthy people across ages. The use of a sample-barcoded 5' primer and a J-beta primer mix characterized a second PCR of roughly 6 to 11 cycles. MiXCR, run by TCRdb on the 5' RACE reads, gives a single entry per CDR3 protein. In the table there are 1.5 million to 2 million distinct CDR3 sequences, approximately 50% of which are singletons. Material for sequencing was blood. The receptors originated from a woman in her thirties or forties in good health.

The chain couples TRBV20-1 to TRBJ2-5, with TRBD2 matching 11 bases. J gave up 4 bases and V 5 bases, and 6 bases lay outside the gene matches. Per the germline V gene, CDR1 is DFQATT and CDR2 is SNEGSKA (reference sequence). The CDR3 is 14 residues long. This CDR3 is CSAAPLAGGETQYF. CDR3 nucleotide sequence: TGCAGTGCTGCACCTCTAGCGGGAGGAGAGACCCAGTACTTC.

The chain combines TRBV27 with TRBJ1-2; 7 positions agree with TRBD1. CDR3 size: 14 residues. The ends lost 6 bases at V and 4 bases at J; junction bases unmatched: 8. Germline-derived CDR1 and CDR2 are MNHEY and SMNVEV (reference sequence). The CDR3 coding sequence is TGTGCCAGCAGGAACAGAGGGACAGCCTATGGCTACACCTTC. This sequence encodes CASRNRGTAYGYTF.

This chain joins TRBV7-9 and TRBJ1-1; 7 bases map to TRBD1. The V gene's germline CDR1 is SEHNR and CDR2 FQNEAQ (reference sequence). The CDR3 has 14 amino acids. The J segment lost 1 base and the V segment lost 7 bases, leaving 6 bases of the junction unmatched. CDR3 nucleotides: TGTGCCAGCACCCTGGGACAGAAGAACACTGAAGCTTTCTTT. Translation gives CASTLGQKNTEAFF.

J is TRBJ1-2 and V is TRBV4-1; unclear D gene. The length of the CDR3 is 14 residues. Trimming shortened V by 0 bases and J by 5 bases, and 10 bases separated the two germline ends. The germline gives CDR1 MGHRA, CDR2 YSYEKL. The chain's CDR3 is CASSQDRVRYGYTF. CDR3 sequence (DNA): TGCGCCAGCAGCCAAGATCGTGTCCGGTATGGCTACACCTTC.

The chain recombines TRBV24-1 with TRBJ2-5; D might be TRBD2 (6 bases). Germline CDR1 is KGHDR and CDR2 is SFDVKD. The CDR3 runs to 14 residues. The V end was cut by 4 bases, the J end by 9 bases, with 17 bases between. CDR3 sequence: CATSDPGRGDAQYF. In DNA form, the CDR3 reads TGTGCCACCAGTGACCCCGGGAGAGGAGATGCCCAGTACTTC.

The chain couples TRBV29-1 to TRBJ2-1, with unresolved D. Germline CDR1 and CDR2: SQVTM and ANQGSEA. CDR3 length: 15 amino acids. V was clipped by 7 bases and J by 8 bases, with 24 bases between them. CDR3 in amino acids: CSAYPRRLLADEQFF. The CDR3 coding sequence is TGCAGCGCTTACCCCCGACGGCTCCTGGCCGATGAGCAGTTCTTC.

This clonotype was detected a few times. The chain recombines TRBV6-1 with TRBJ1-2, with D possibly being TRBD1 (6 bases). CDR3 size: 15 residues. Per the germline V gene, CDR1 is MNHNS and CDR2 is SASEGT. With 3 bases removed from V and 0 bases from J, the gap between germline ends came to 11 bases. For the CDR3, the DNA is TGTGCCAGCAGTGACGACAGGATACCTAACTATGGCTACACCTTC. Its protein product is CASSDDRIPNYGYTF.

V gene TRBV7-2 combines with J gene TRBJ1-2, with D perhaps TRBD1 (6 bases). The ends were cut back, 4 bases at V and 7 bases at J, with 13 bases in the middle. Germline CDR1 and CDR2: SGHTA and FQGNSA. This CDR3 has 13 residues. In nucleotides, the CDR3 is TGTGCCAGCAGCTCACAGGGTTGGGCTGGCTACACCTTC. This codes for CASSSQGWAGYTF.

A word on this clonotype: The junction and the germline gene differ at one end; a read error may be behind it. The chain has TRBV5-1 and TRBJ2-1, with D possibly being TRBD2 (5 bases). The germline gives CDR1 SGHRS, CDR2 YFSETQ. The CDR3 is 15 amino acids. The CDR3 sequence: CASSLVGSSYSEQFF. CDR3 bases: TGCGCCAGCAGCTTGGTAGGGAGCTCCTACAGTGAGCAGTTCTTC.

This clonotype was detected only a few times. The V gene is TRBV6-2 or TRBV6-3, the J gene TRBJ2-3; D tentatively fits TRBD1 or TRBD2 (5 bases each). The CDR3 covers 20 residues. The ends were cut back, 7 bases at V and 0 bases at J, with 29 bases in the middle. The germline gives CDR1 MNHEY, CDR2 SVGEGT. This CDR3 reads CASKLGSIVGTRISTDTQYF. CDR3 nucleotide sequence: TGTGCCAGCAAGTTGGGATCAATTGTGGGGACGAGGATTAGCACAGATACGCAGTATTTT.

The genes are TRBV14 and TRBJ2-3; TRBD2 is a possible D gene (5 bases). The CDR3 sequence is 16 residues long. V was shortened by 0 bases and J by 2 bases, with 12 bases between the two germline ends. CDR1 SGHDN and CDR2 FVKESK come from the germline V gene. CDR3 protein: CASSQDFRGSTDTQYF. In nucleotides, the CDR3 is TGTGCCAGCAGCCAAGATTTCCGGGGTTCCACAGATACGCAGTATTTT.